The 7 T cell receptor beta chains in this list originate from one sample, sequenced in a study of cytomegalovirus exposure and HLA in healthy donors. PCR amplification relied on 60 Vbeta primers (plus 13 Jbeta primers). The protocol was immunoSEQ multiplex PCR, while the TCRdb copy is restricted to in-frame clones and leaves out a portion. The sample records 150,000 to 200,000 clones, around 86% being singletons. Sequenced input: PBMCs. These receptor sequences come from a male donor in good health and CMV-seronegative.

This clone came up a few times. The chain combines TRBV10-2 with TRBJ1-5; D perhaps matches TRBD1 (5 bases). The germline V and J ends were trimmed by 4 bases and 4 bases, with 8 bases remaining between them. Germline-derived CDR1 and CDR2 are WSHSY and SAAADI. CDR3 length: 13 residues. The CDR3 DNA follows: TGCGCCAGCAGTGGACAGCCAAATCAGCCCCAGCATTTT. Protein sequence: CASSGQPNQPQHF.

The chain recombines TRBV29-1 with TRBJ2-7; 10 bases map to TRBD1. CDR1 and CDR2 from the germline V gene are SQVTM and ANQGSEA. Trimming removed 3 bases from V and 3 bases from J; junction bases left unmatched: 8. The CDR3 covers 15 residues. CDR3 loop: CSVDLGTGVLYEQYF. The CDR3 coding sequence is TGCAGCGTTGACCTCGGGACAGGGGTCCTCTACGAGCAGTACTTC.

This rearrangement joins TRBV5-8 to TRBJ1-1, with D possibly TRBD1 on 5 matching bases. CDR1 and CDR2 (germline): SGHTS, YDEGEE. V shed 1 base and J shed 1 base, with 8 bases lying between them. The CDR3 length is 14 residues. The CDR3 DNA is TGTGCCAGCAGCTTGTATCAGGGGAACACTGAAGCTTTCTTT. Translating gives CASSLYQGNTEAFF.

The chain joins TRBV5-8 to TRBJ2-1; tentatively, D is TRBD2 (5 bases). The CDR3 is 11 amino acids. Germline-derived CDR1 and CDR2 are SGHTS and YDEGEE. The ends were cut back, 0 bases at V and 10 bases at J, with 5 bases in the middle. CDR3 in DNA: TGTGCCAGCAGCTTGGGCGGGGAGCAGTTCTTC. Amino acids: CASSLGGEQFF. Drawing the rest from reference TRBV5-8 and TRBJ2-1, the complete variable domain is EAGVTQSPTHLIKTRGQQATLRCSPISGHTSVYWYQQALGLGLQFLLWYDEGEERNRGNFPPRFSGRQFPNYSSELNVNALELEDSALYLCASSLGGEQFFGPGTRLTVL.

The chain carries TRBV7-2 and TRBJ2-7; 9 bases fit TRBD2. The CDR3 runs to 14 residues. V shed 5 bases and J 6 bases; nucleotides not matched to a gene: 8. Germline V gene sequence: CDR1 SGHTA, CDR2 FQGNSA. CDR3 sequence: CASSPRAGGPEQYF. The CDR3 DNA reads TGTGCCAGCAGCCCCCGAGCGGGGGGCCCCGAGCAGTACTTC.

J is TRBJ2-1 and V is TRBV5-1; D possibly corresponds to TRBD1 (6 bases). Germline V CDR1 and CDR2: SGHRS, YFSETQ. There are 14 residues in the CDR3. Trimming stripped 0 bases from V and 5 bases from J, with 9 bases between. The CDR3 sequence is CASSLGGRDNEQFF. In nucleotides, the CDR3 is TGCGCCAGCAGCTTGGGGGGGCGAGACAATGAGCAGTTCTTC. Using reference TRBV5-1 and TRBJ2-1 for the parts outside the CDR3, the full variable domain is KAGVTQTPRYLIKTRGQQVTLSCSPISGHRSVSWYQQTPGQGLQFLFEYFSETQRNKGNFPGRFSGRQFSNSRSEMNVSTLELGDSALYLCASSLGGRDNEQFFGPGTRLTVL.

Notes on this clone: The same CDR3 arises from other DNA sequences in this sample as well. This chain links TRBV5-4 with TRBJ2-7, with D unresolved. The CDR3 length is 13 residues. V was shortened by 0 bases and J by 1 base, with 5 bases between the two germline ends. CDR1 is SGHNT, CDR2 YYREEE, per germline (reference sequence). CDR3 in DNA: TGTGCCAGCAGCTTGGCACAGTCCTACGAGCAGTACTTC. Residues: CASSLAQSYEQYF.